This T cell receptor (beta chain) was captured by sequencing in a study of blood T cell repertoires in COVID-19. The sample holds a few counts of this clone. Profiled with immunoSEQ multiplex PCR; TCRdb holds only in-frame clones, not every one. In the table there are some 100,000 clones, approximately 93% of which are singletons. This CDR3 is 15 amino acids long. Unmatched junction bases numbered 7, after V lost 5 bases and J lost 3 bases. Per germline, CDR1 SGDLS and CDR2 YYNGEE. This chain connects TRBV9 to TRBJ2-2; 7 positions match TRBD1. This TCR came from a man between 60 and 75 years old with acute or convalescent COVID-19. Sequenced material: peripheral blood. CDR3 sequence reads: CASRAGGLDTGELFF. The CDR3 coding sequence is TGTGCCAGCAGGGCAGGGGGTCTCGACACCGGGGAGCTGTTTTTT.